The clone carrying this T cell receptor beta chain was seen just once. This entry belongs to a study of blood T cell repertoires in COVID-19. The V gene end was trimmed by 1 base and the J gene end by 2 bases; junction bases not matched to a gene: 8. There are 17 residues in the CDR3. Germline CDR1 LGHNA, CDR2 YNFKEQ. The repertoire was sequenced with immunoSEQ multiplex PCR; TCRdb's copy has only in-frame clones and lacks some. The sample has about 30,000 clones, roughly 82% seen once. The sequence was collected from a human donor in a cohort sampled during active COVID-19. The V call is TRBV4-2, the J call TRBJ1-5; 7 bases agree with TRBD1. Sequencing was done on a sample of peripheral blood. The CDR3 DNA is TGTGCCAGCAGCCAAGGACCCCGACAGGGCGGCAATCAGCCCCAGCATTTT. The encoded protein is CASSQGPRQGGNQPQHF.